This passage covers 23 T cell receptor beta chains from one sample sequenced in a study of T cells in Graves' hyperthyroidism and ophthalmopathy. TCR beta CDR3 region amplification was performed from RNA transcripts. First-round RT-PCR targeting the TCR CDR3 was performed with the HTBI primer set. TCRdb analysed the multiplex PCR reads with MiXCR anew, one entry per CDR3 protein. The sample yields more than 500,000 distinct CDR3 sequences, 11% to 15% seen once. The source material was blood. Receptor source: a woman in her forties with Graves' hyperthyroidism.

This chain links TRBV3-1 with TRBJ2-1, with D perhaps TRBD2 (6 bases). This CDR3 is built from 16 residues. Germline V gives CDR1 LGHDT, CDR2 YNNKEL (reference sequence). V lost 4 bases, J lost 4 bases, and 17 bases lay in between. The CDR3 spells CASSPRRGRIYNEQFF. The CDR3 nucleotides are TGTGCCAGCAGCCCCAGACGGGGGAGGATATACAATGAGCAGTTCTTC.

In its sample, this clonotype was seen many times. The V and J genes are TRBV5-1 and TRBJ2-3; 7 bases fit TRBD1. V lost 3 bases and J lost 4; bases outside the gene matches: 5. CDR1 and CDR2 (germline): SGHRS, YFSETQ. The CDR3 covers 14 residues. CDR3 sequence (DNA): TGCGCCAGCAGCTCGACAGGGTTGGCAGATACGCAGTATTTT. Residues: CASSSTGLADTQYF. The full variable domain, in which reference TRBV5-1 and TRBJ2-3 provide the parts outside the CDR3, is KAGVTQTPRYLIKTRGQQVTLSCSPISGHRSVSWYQQTPGQGLQFLFEYFSETQRNKGNFPGRFSGRQFSNSRSEMNVSTLELGDSALYLCASSSTGLADTQYFGPGTRLTVL.

This clonotype has ten or more counts. The CDR3 reads CASTPGLAGGFDEQFF. As DNA, the CDR3 is TGTGCCAGCACCCCGGGACTAGCGGGAGGCTTTGATGAGCAGTTCTTC. The chain employs TRBV27 and TRBJ2-1; 15 nucleotides match TRBD2. CDR1 is MNHEY and CDR2 is SMNVEV in the germline V gene (reference sequence). V shed 7 bases and J 8 bases; nucleotides not matched to a gene: 9. This CDR3 spans 16 amino acids.

The chain carries TRBV6-1 and TRBJ1-4; D gene unclear. The CDR3 has 16 amino acids. With 5 bases removed from V and 5 bases from J, the gap between germline ends came to 18 bases. The germline V gene encodes CDR1 MNHNS and CDR2 SASEGT. CDR3 sequence reads: CASSFPTHNRNEKLFF. CDR3 nucleotides: TGTGCCAGCAGTTTCCCCACACACAATCGGAATGAAAAACTGTTTTTT.

This clonotype was observed at least ten times. The chain combines TRBV5-1 with TRBJ2-7; D is unclear. The CDR3 covers 14 residues. Per the germline V gene, CDR1 is SGHRS and CDR2 is YFSETQ. V gave up 0 bases and J gave up 2 bases, with 9 bases separating them. In DNA, the CDR3 is TGCGCCAGCAGCTTGGCCCAGGTAACCTACGAGCAGTACTTC. As protein: CASSLAQVTYEQYF. Full variable domain (missing parts from reference TRBV5-1 and TRBJ2-7): KAGVTQTPRYLIKTRGQQVTLSCSPISGHRSVSWYQQTPGQGLQFLFEYFSETQRNKGNFPGRFSGRQFSNSRSEMNVSTLELGDSALYLCASSLAQVTYEQYFGPGTRLTVT.

The chain has TRBV28 and TRBJ2-2; D call uncertain. CDR1 and CDR2 from the germline V gene are MDHEN and SYDVKM. The V end lost 7 bases, the J end lost 6 bases, and 12 bases lay between the germline ends. The CDR3 totals 13 residues. In DNA form, the CDR3 reads TGTGCCAGCACCACCACTGTTGCCGGGGAGCTGTTTTTT. It codes for CASTTTVAGELFF.

This clonotype has ten or more counts. CDR3 sequence: CAISEDLTGLKQYF. The DNA of the CDR3 is TGTGCCATCAGTGAGGACCTGACTGGCCTGAAGCAGTACTTC. V is TRBV10-3 and J is TRBJ2-7; the D is unclear. The CDR3 spans 14 residues. Germline V gene sequence: CDR1 ENHRY, CDR2 SYGVKD. V gave up 2 bases and J gave up 8 bases, with 16 bases separating them.

This clonotype was recorded a few times. The chain is built from TRBV4-2 and TRBJ2-1; 8 nucleotides agree with TRBD2. V shed 4 bases, J shed 5 bases, and the junction held 4 bases outside the gene matches. The CDR3 is made up of 14 amino acids. Germline-derived CDR1 and CDR2 are LGHNA and YNFKEQ. CDR3 DNA: TGTGCCAGCAGCCCCCGAGCGGGGGACAATGAGCAGTTCTTC. Translating it yields CASSPRAGDNEQFF.

There are many counts of this clonotype. The chain uses TRBV20-1 and TRBJ2-7, with 12 bases fitting TRBD2. The ends lost 3 bases at V and 3 bases at J; junction bases unmatched: 0. Per germline, CDR1 DFQATT and CDR2 SNEGSKA (reference sequence). This CDR3 has 13 residues. The CDR3 bases are TGCAGTGCTAGGACTAGCGGGAGCTACGAGCAGTACTTC. It codes for CSARTSGSYEQYF.

This clonotype was detected ten times or more. This CDR3 reads CASSLQAETGGGEQYF. The CDR3 coding sequence is TGCGCCAGCAGCTTGCAGGCTGAGACAGGGGGAGGGGAGCAGTACTTC. The chain employs TRBV5-1 and TRBJ2-7; 9 bases line up with TRBD1. CDR1 and CDR2 from the germline V gene are SGHRS and YFSETQ. Trimming removed 1 base from V and 7 bases from J; junction bases left unmatched: 12. This CDR3 region has 16 residues.

At least ten counts were recorded for this clonotype. V usage is TRBV20-1 and J usage is TRBJ2-1; TRBD2 matches 11 bases. Trimming took 4 bases from V and 5 from J; bases not matched to a gene: 1. The germline V gene encodes CDR1 DFQATT and CDR2 SNEGSKA (reference sequence). CDR3 size: 13 residues. The DNA of the CDR3 is TGCAGTGCTACGGGACTAGCGGACAATGAGCAGTTCTTC. Protein: CSATGLADNEQFF.

J is TRBJ2-7 and V is TRBV12-3 or TRBV12-4, with 7 bases fitting TRBD1. This CDR3 spans 18 amino acids. V lost 4 bases, J lost 3 bases, and 18 bases stayed unmatched. The CDR3 sequence: CASSSHLIHKGGDYEQYF. CDR3 nucleotides: TGTGCCAGCAGTTCCCACCTAATCCACAAAGGGGGCGACTACGAGCAGTACTTC.

The sample holds many counts of this clonotype. This rearrangement joins TRBV6-2 or TRBV6-3 to TRBJ2-6; D gene unclear. Germline V CDR1 and CDR2: MNHEY, SVGEGT. Trimming removed 3 bases at V and 0 bases at J, with 3 bases between. The CDR3 consists of 14 residues. CDR3 sequence reads: CASSYSSGANVLTF. For the CDR3, the DNA is TGTGCCAGCAGTTATAGCTCTGGGGCCAACGTCCTGACTTTC.

V and J are TRBV5-6 and TRBJ2-3; 11 nucleotides line up with TRBD1. CDR3 length: 16 residues. The germline CDR1 and CDR2 sequences are SGHDT and YYEEEE. The junction had 6 bases not matched to a gene; V was cut back by 2 bases and J by 4 bases. CDR3: CASSLGQGARADTQYF. In nucleotides, the CDR3 is TGTGCCAGCAGCTTAGGACAGGGGGCGAGGGCAGATACGCAGTATTTT.

This clonotype was picked up many times. The chain couples TRBV24-1 to TRBJ2-1; 8 bases map to TRBD2. The V gene end was trimmed by 5 bases and the J gene end by 7 bases; junction bases not matched to a gene: 3. The CDR3 is 13 amino acids. Germline CDR1 KGHDR, CDR2 SFDVKD. In nucleotides, the CDR3 is TGTGCCACCAGTGCGGCTAGCGGGAATGAGCAGTTCTTC. Translation: CATSAASGNEQFF.

There are many counts of this clonotype. The chain recombines TRBV6-5 with TRBJ2-5; either TRBD1 or TRBD2 may supply D (5 bases each). Germline values: CDR1 MNHEY, CDR2 SVGAGI. CDR3 length equals 14 residues. V gave up 6 bases and J gave up 0 bases, with 11 bases separating them. In DNA, the CDR3 is TGTGCCAGCAGAACCGGGACCTACCAAGAGACCCAGTACTTC. This sequence encodes CASRTGTYQETQYF.

This clonotype was detected many times. The genes are TRBV30 and TRBJ2-2; D remains unclear. CDR1 GTSNPN and CDR2 SVGIG come from the germline V gene (reference sequence). V lost 7 bases and J lost 7, with 13 bases in between. The CDR3 is 12 residues long. In DNA, the CDR3 is TGTGCCTACCGACCATCCTACGGGGAGCTGTTTTTT. This translates into CAYRPSYGELFF.

As concerns this clonotype: A read error may produce the germline difference seen at one junction end. This chain uses TRBV7-8 with TRBJ1-3; no definite D call. The CDR3 runs 14 residues. Germline V gene data show CDR1 as SGHVS and CDR2 as FQNEAQ. In DNA form, the CDR3 reads TGTGCCGGCAGCTTAAGTAGCTCTGGAAACACCATATATTTT. It encodes CAGSLSSSGNTIYF.

This clonotype was picked up many times. The V and J genes are TRBV5-1 and TRBJ2-1; D assignment may be TRBD1 or TRBD2 (5 bases each). V lost 3 bases and J lost 6, with 16 bases in between. The CDR3 contains 15 residues. From germline, CDR1 is SGHRS and CDR2 YFSETQ. CDR3 DNA sequence: TGCGCCAGCAGCTGGGCCGGGACCGTCTCCAATGAGCAGTTCTTC. Its protein is CASSWAGTVSNEQFF.

In regard to this clonotype: A read error may explain this, as a much larger clone is one base away. This CDR3 reads CASSLQTSVFNEQLF. As DNA, the CDR3 is TGCGCCAGCAGCTTACAGACTAGCGTCTTCAATGAGCAGCTCTTC. The chain couples TRBV5-1 to TRBJ2-1; 8 bases fit TRBD2. The CDR3 is 15 residues long. CDR1 and CDR2 from the germline V gene are SGHRS and YFSETQ.

This clonotype was counted many times. The rearrangement uses TRBV28 and TRBJ2-7; the D gene could be TRBD1 or TRBD2 (5 bases each). The CDR3 has 18 amino acids. Germline V gives CDR1 MDHEN, CDR2 SYDVKM. Trimming took 6 bases from V and 2 from J, leaving 26 bases between them. The CDR3, as DNA: TGTGCCAGCAGCCCTGTTATAGGCGCCGGGGCACTGGCCTACGAGCAGTACTTC. Its translation: CASSPVIGAGALAYEQYF.

The chain combines TRBV4-1 with TRBJ2-3; D gene unclear. V was pared by 4 bases and J by 1 base, with 12 bases between. The germline V gene has CDR1 MGHRA and CDR2 YSYEKL. This CDR3 contains 15 residues. The CDR3 sequence: CASSRDRLGTDTQYF. CDR3 nucleotide sequence: TGCGCCAGCAGCCGCGACCGGCTGGGCACAGATACGCAGTATTTT.

This clonotype was found many times. The rearrangement joins TRBV24-1 to TRBJ2-1; D possibly corresponds to TRBD1 (6 bases). Trimming cost V 4 bases and J 7 bases, with 7 bases left between them. CDR1 is KGHDR, CDR2 SFDVKD, per germline. The CDR3 totals 12 residues. The CDR3 spells CATSDQGNEQFF. The CDR3 nucleotides are TGTGCCACCAGTGACCAGGGGAATGAGCAGTTCTTC.